The 14 T cell receptor beta chains given below trace back to one sample, sequenced in a study of control samples from healthy donors and cancer patients. Produced via immunoSEQ multiplex PCR; TCRdb's table is partial and in-frame only. The profile covers some 120,000 clones, with about 91% appearing a single time and 8.6% taken by the ten largest. Sequences were obtained from blood. The receptors derive from a man aged 18 to 29 in good health.

This clone is a singleton in its sample. The chain recombines TRBV10-2 with TRBJ1-1; D gene unclear. Germline CDR1 WSHSY, CDR2 SAAADI. The V gene lost 0 bases and the J gene lost 7 bases, with 6 bases spanning the gap. The CDR3 covers 12 residues. The CDR3 spells CASSESILEAFF. The CDR3 DNA is TGCGCCAGCAGTGAGTCGATCCTTGAAGCTTTCTTT.

This clone has a single count. CDR3 loop: CASSVYPGQGTIGDTIYF. In DNA form, the CDR3 reads TGTGCCAGCAGCGTATACCCGGGACAGGGGACTATCGGGGACACCATATATTTT. J is TRBJ1-3 and V is TRBV9; 10 positions agree with TRBD1. CDR3 length: 18 residues. CDR1 is SGDLS and CDR2 is YYNGEE in the germline V gene. J lost 8 bases, V lost 1 base, and 15 bases had no gene match.

The chain combines TRBV2 with TRBJ1-6; D might be TRBD1 (6 bases). Trimming stripped 7 bases from V and 7 bases from J, with 17 bases between. Germline loops: CDR1 SNHLY, CDR2 FYNNEI. The length of the CDR3 is 15 residues. CDR3 coding DNA: TGTGCCAGCACCAAAGGGGACATCCCAAATTCACCCCTCCACTTT. Protein sequence: CASTKGDIPNSPLHF.

The chain employs TRBV10-2 and TRBJ2-6; 8 bases line up with TRBD2. This CDR3 spans 15 amino acids. Unmatched junction bases numbered 3, after V lost 6 bases and J lost 2 bases. In germline, CDR1 is WSHSY, CDR2 SAAADI. The CDR3 DNA follows: TGCGCCAGCAGATTCGGGGGGGCTGGGGCCAACGTCCTGACTTTC. It is translated as CASRFGGAGANVLTF.

This clone was detected only once. The V gene is TRBV4-1, the J gene TRBJ1-4, with unresolved D. V lost 1 base and J lost 3, with 12 bases in between. The CDR3 runs 16 residues. Germline V lookup: CDR1 MGHRA, CDR2 YSYEKL. DNA for the CDR3: TGCGCCAGCAGCCAAGTCCCGAAGGACTCTAATGAAAAACTGTTTTTT. It codes for CASSQVPKDSNEKLFF.

The chain employs TRBV5-1 and TRBJ2-3; 8 nucleotides line up with TRBD1. This CDR3 region has 14 residues. The V gene's germline CDR1 is SGHRS and CDR2 YFSETQ. J gave up 4 bases and V 5 bases, and 6 bases lay outside the gene matches. CDR3 amino acids: CASRGQGASDTQYF. The DNA of the CDR3 is TGCGCCAGCAGGGGGCAGGGGGCCTCAGATACGCAGTATTTT.

The V call is TRBV10-2, the J call TRBJ1-6; unclear D gene. The CDR3 contains 13 residues. V gave up 6 bases and J gave up 5 bases, with 8 bases separating them. Germline V gene data show CDR1 as WSHSY and CDR2 as SAAADI. The CDR3 region has the DNA TGCGCCAGCAGATCAGGAAATAATTCACCCCTCCACTTT. This gives the protein CASRSGNNSPLHF.

This chain joins TRBV7-9 and TRBJ2-1; weak D call: TRBD1 (7 bases). Germline V gives CDR1 SEHNR, CDR2 FQNEAQ (reference sequence). Trimming stripped 5 bases from V and 0 bases from J, with 17 bases between. The CDR3 is 17 amino acids. DNA for the CDR3: TGTGCCAGCAGCCCAGGGGGGTGGGGCTACTCCTACAATGAGCAGTTCTTC. Its translation is CASSPGGWGYSYNEQFF.

The chain carries TRBV6-4 and TRBJ2-3; D remains unclear. Germline CDR1 and CDR2: MRHNA and SNTAGT. V was clipped by 4 bases and J by 0 bases, with 8 bases between them. The CDR3 has 14 residues. CDR3 in DNA: TGTGCCAGCAGTGGGACCTCTAGCACAGATACGCAGTATTTT. It yields the protein CASSGTSSTDTQYF.

The gene calls are TRBV7-9 and TRBJ1-1; TRBD1 is a possible D gene (5 bases). Per the germline V gene, CDR1 is SEHNR and CDR2 is FQNEAQ (reference sequence). This CDR3 spans 15 amino acids. Trimming stripped 1 base from V and 6 bases from J, with 15 bases between. The CDR3 loop reads CASSLGRTGGSEAFF. The CDR3 DNA sequence: TGTGCCAGCAGCTTAGGTAGGACGGGGGGATCTGAAGCTTTCTTT. The variable domain in full, with the rest retrieved from reference TRBV7-9 and TRBJ1-1, is DTGVSQNPRHKITKRGQNVTFRCDPISEHNRLYWYRQTLGQGPEFLTYFQNEAQLEKSRLLSDRFSAERPKGSFSTLEIQRTEQGDSAMYLCASSLGRTGGSEAFFGQGTRLTVV.

The chain employs TRBV30 and TRBJ1-2, with D unresolved. V lost 3 bases, J lost 5 bases, and 7 bases lay in between. The CDR3 has 11 amino acids. Germline V gene sequence: CDR1 GTSNPN, CDR2 SVGIG (reference sequence). This CDR3 is CAWSPLYGYTF. DNA of the CDR3: TGTGCCTGGAGCCCCCTATATGGCTACACCTTC.

The chain combines TRBV5-6 with TRBJ1-5, with D maybe TRBD1 (5 bases). Germline-derived CDR1 and CDR2 are SGHDT and YYEEEE. V lost 3 bases and J lost 3, with 16 bases in between. The CDR3 length is 16 residues. This chain's CDR3 is CASSSGWRDLNQPQHF. As DNA, the CDR3 is TGTGCCAGCAGCTCCGGTTGGAGGGACCTCAATCAGCCCCAGCATTTT. The variable domain in full, with the rest retrieved from reference TRBV5-6 and TRBJ1-5, is DAGVTQSPTHLIKTRGQQVTLRCSPKSGHDTVSWYQQALGQGPQFIFQYYEEEERQRGNFPDRFSGHQFPNYSSELNVNALLLGDSALYLCASSSGWRDLNQPQHFGDGTRLSIL.

This clone has just one count. The chain couples TRBV6-5 to TRBJ1-1, with 8 nucleotides matching TRBD1. The V gene end was trimmed by 6 bases and the J gene end by 0 bases; junction bases not matched to a gene: 3. CDR3 length equals 14 residues. Germline lookup yields CDR1 MNHEY and CDR2 SVGAGI. Written as DNA, the CDR3 is TGTGCCAGCAGGAAGACAGGGGTGAACACTGAAGCTTTCTTT. Its translation: CASRKTGVNTEAFF.

The rearrangement links TRBV3-1 (or the pseudogene TRBV3-2) to TRBJ1-1; unclear D gene. Trimming left V 1 base short and J 4 bases short, with 10 bases between. Germline V gives CDR1 LGHDT, CDR2 YNNKEL (reference sequence). The CDR3 runs 14 residues. CDR3 coding DNA: TGTGCCAGCAGCCAAGCGGGATCAAGCACTGAAGCTTTCTTT. Its translation is CASSQAGSSTEAFF.